This T cell receptor (beta chain) was captured by sequencing in a study of blood T cell repertoires in COVID-19. Overall study context: The United States, Italy and Spain supplied acute and convalescent COVID-19 samples.

Original processing methods: From reference gene primer amplification, estimates of nucleated cell counts were derived. Profiled with immunoSEQ multiplex PCR; TCRdb holds only in-frame clones, not every one. The V and J calls and clone size were taken over from that table, and D and trimming were inferred from the DNA. The repertoire has some 250,000 clones, roughly 87% of them found once; the top ten carry 0.7%. The V segment lost 1 base and the J segment 10 bases; nucleotides outside the gene matches: 1. CDR1 is SEHNR and CDR2 is FQNEAQ in the germline V gene (reference sequence). The CDR3 totals 12 residues. This clone was found a few times.

The sequencing sample was made of peripheral blood. This clonotype was sampled from a human donor in a cohort sampled during active COVID-19. V is TRBV7-9 and J is TRBJ2-7; the match to TRBD1 covers 10 bases. The CDR3 region is CASSLETGGQYF. The CDR3 DNA reads TGTGCCAGCAGCTTAGAGACAGGGGGCCAGTACTTC.